This paragraph covers one T cell receptor beta chain sequence. Its cognate antigen is unknown. This may be a read error, as it is one base from a much larger clone. Construction of the TCRbeta library involved unique molecular identifiers. Via MiXCR, TCRdb re-called the PCR reads, giving one row per CDR3 protein. Among almost 500,000 distinct CDR3 sequences listed, over 9.5% were seen once. The data belong to a study of T-cell reconstitution after alpha-beta-depleted transplantation in children. The CDR3 has 11 residues. CDR1 is ENHRY and CDR2 is SYGVKD in the germline V gene. The V and J ends lost 11 bases and 3 bases respectively, with 7 bases between them. Study-level findings and limits: Counts and diversity of T cells one year after transplant came mostly from newly produced T cells. Surviving recipient T cells and intrathymic progenitors accounted for some patients' high TCRbeta diversity at day 60. About two months after transplant, alpha-beta T cells reportedly came from several hundred expanded graft clones.

Sequenced material: PBMCs, taken before TCRalphabeta/CD19-depleted stem cell transplant. The gene calls are TRBV10-3 and TRBJ2-2; D uncertain. The clonotype was recovered from a child aged 2 to 10 with inherited bone marrow failure, due to receive a stem cell transplant. CDR3 protein: CAVMDTGELFF. In DNA form, the CDR3 reads TGTGCCGTCATGGACACCGGGGAGCTGTTTTTT.